Listed here is a single TCR beta chain. This specimen comes from a study of blood T cell repertoires in COVID-19. Study summary: T cells, B-cell-depleted T cells, or PBMCs provided the cDNA or gDNA that served as material.

V gave up 6 bases and J gave up 5 bases; unmatched junction bases: 6. Germline CDR1 and CDR2: MNHEY and SMNVEV (reference sequence). This CDR3 contains 14 residues. Sequencing used immunoSEQ multiplex PCR; TCRdb keeps in-frame clones, though not all of them. The data hold about 220,000 clones, with about 85% observed a single time. The chain recombines TRBV27 with TRBJ1-1; 10 bases fit TRBD1. Sequencing was carried out using peripheral blood. The clonotype comes from a man aged 45-60 years who had recovered from COVID-19. The CDR3 sequence is CASRSGQGVTEAFF. The CDR3 nucleotides are TGTGCCAGCAGATCCGGACAGGGGGTAACTGAAGCTTTCTTT.